Below, one T cell receptor (beta chain) is given with its context. Indicated time point: pre-treatment sample, taken before nivolumab and TIL therapy. Tumor tissue came from excised metastases, mostly pleural nodules or supraclavicular lymph nodes. The CDR3 totals 14 residues. The V and J ends lost 5 bases and 6 bases, in that order; junction bases with no gene match: 7. CDR1 is SNHLY, CDR2 FYNNEI, per germline. The sample is drawn from a study of TIL therapy for anti-PD-1-resistant metastatic lung cancer. The libraries were made with immunoSEQ v3. The table came from immunoSEQ multiplex PCR; TCRdb's copy has only in-frame clones and leaves some out. The sample has 20,000 to 30,000 clones, over 55% seen once; the top ten hold 15% to 20%.

This receptor was taken from a woman between 30 and 79 years old with non-small cell lung cancer. V is TRBV2 and J is TRBJ2-7; 10 bases map to TRBD2. Sequenced here: tumor tissue, sampled at baseline. The CDR3 DNA sequence: TGTGCCAGCAGTAAGCCGGGACTAGCGTTCGAGCAGTACTTC. This codes for CASSKPGLAFEQYF. The whole variable domain, filled in from reference TRBV2 and TRBJ2-7, reads EPEVTQTPSHQVTQMGQEVILRCVPISNHLYFYWYRQILGQKVEFLVSFYNNEISEKSEIFDDQFSVERPDGSNFTLKIRSTKLEDSAMYFCASSKPGLAFEQYFGPGTRLTVT.